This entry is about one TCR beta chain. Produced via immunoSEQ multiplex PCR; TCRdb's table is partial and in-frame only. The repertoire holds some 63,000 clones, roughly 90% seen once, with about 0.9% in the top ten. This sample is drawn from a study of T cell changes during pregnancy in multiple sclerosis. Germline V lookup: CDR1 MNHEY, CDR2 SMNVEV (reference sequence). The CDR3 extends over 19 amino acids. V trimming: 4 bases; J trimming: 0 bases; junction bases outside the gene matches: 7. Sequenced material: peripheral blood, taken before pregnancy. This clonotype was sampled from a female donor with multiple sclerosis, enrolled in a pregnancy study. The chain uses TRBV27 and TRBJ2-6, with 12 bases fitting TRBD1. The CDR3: CASSYLGTGGFSGANVLTF. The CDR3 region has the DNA TGTGCCAGCAGTTACCTCGGGACAGGGGGCTTCTCTGGGGCCAACGTCCTGACTTTC.